This TCR beta chain comes out of a study of CD8+ T cells in alopecia areata. This clone was observed a few times. The target antigen is unknown. The study, taken as a whole, reports: Patients shared TCRs less clearly than mice did, possibly for HLA-related reasons. Resident alphabeta T-cell populations of normal skin are likewise subject to sequencing in scalp samples.

Sorted populations comprised CD4+ and CD8+ T cells obtained from PBMCs. The CDR3 is 10 residues long. Between the trimmed V and J ends, which lost 4 bases and 7 bases, there was a span of 7 bases. Germline assignment: CDR1 SQVTM and CDR2 ANQGSEA. After isolation, RNA underwent reverse transcription to generate cDNA as the sequencing template. Assay used: immunoSEQ multiplex PCR; TCRdb lists only in-frame clones, some missing. The repertoire holds roughly 150,000 clones, with 55% to 65% as singletons. The receptor was isolated from a human donor in good health. Sequencing was done on a sample of CD4+ T cells sorted from blood. J is TRBJ1-1 and V is TRBV29-1, with D tentatively TRBD1 (5 bases). CDR3 nucleotide sequence: TGCAGCGTTGGGGGCTTTGAAGCTTTCTTT. It encodes CSVGGFEAFF.